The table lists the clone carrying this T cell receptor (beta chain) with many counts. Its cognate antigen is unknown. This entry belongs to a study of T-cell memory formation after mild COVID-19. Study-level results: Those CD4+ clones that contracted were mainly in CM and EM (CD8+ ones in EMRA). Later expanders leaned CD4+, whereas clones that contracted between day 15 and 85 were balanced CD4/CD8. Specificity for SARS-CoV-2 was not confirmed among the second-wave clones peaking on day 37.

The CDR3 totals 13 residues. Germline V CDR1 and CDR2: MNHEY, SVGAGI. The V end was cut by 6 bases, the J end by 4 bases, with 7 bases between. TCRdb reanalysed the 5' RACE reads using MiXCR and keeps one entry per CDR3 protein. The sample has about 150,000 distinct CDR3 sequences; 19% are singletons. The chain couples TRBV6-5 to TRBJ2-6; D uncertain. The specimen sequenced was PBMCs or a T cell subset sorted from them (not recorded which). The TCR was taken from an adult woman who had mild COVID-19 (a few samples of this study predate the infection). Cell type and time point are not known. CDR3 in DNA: TGTGCCAGCAGCGGATCCGGGGCCAACGTCCTGACTTTC. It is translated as CASSGSGANVLTF.